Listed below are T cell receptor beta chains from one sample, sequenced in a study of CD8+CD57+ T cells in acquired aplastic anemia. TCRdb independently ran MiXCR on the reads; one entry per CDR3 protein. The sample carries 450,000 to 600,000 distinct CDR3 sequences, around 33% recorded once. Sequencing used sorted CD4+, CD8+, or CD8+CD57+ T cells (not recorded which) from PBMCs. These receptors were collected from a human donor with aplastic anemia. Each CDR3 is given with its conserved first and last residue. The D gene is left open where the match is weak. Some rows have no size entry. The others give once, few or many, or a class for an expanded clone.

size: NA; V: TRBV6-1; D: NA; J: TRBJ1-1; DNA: TGTGCCAGCCTGAGGCAGGGATGGACTGAAGCTTTCTTT; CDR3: CASLRQGWTEAFF
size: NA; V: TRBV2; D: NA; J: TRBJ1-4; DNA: TGTGCCAGCACTAGGAGATTTAATGAAAAACTGTTTTTT; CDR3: CASTRRFNEKLFF
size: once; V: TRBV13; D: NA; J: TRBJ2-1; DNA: TGTGCCAGCAGCTCCCAAGCGTTTCGGACGAGCTCCTACAATGAGCAGTTCTTC; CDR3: CASSSQAFRTSSYNEQFF
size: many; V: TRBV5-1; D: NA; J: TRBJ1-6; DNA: TGCGCCAGCAGCTTGGTGGTTCTAAGCGGATCCGCTTCACCCCTCCACTTT; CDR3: CASSLVVLSGSASPLHF
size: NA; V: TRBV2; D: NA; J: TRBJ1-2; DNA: TGTGCCAGCAACGCGGGGGGTGGCTACACCTTC; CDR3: CASNAGGGYTF
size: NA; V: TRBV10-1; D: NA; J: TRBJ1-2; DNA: TGCGCCAGCAGTGAGTCGAGGGACGTGGCTCTCACCTTC; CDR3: CASSESRDVALTF
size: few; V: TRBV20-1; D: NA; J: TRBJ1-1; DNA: TGCAGTGCTAGAGATCGGGGGAGGGACACTGAAGCTTTCTTT; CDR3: CSARDRGRDTEAFF
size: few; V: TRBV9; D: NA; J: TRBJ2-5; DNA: TGTGCCAGCAGCGTAGCGGGCGGCGGGGGCCTACAAGAGACCCAGTACTTC; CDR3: CASSVAGGGGLQETQYF
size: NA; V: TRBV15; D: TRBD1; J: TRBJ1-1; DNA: TGTGCCACCAGCAGTTACGGACAGGGTGGACCTGAAGCTTTCTTT; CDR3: CATSSYGQGGPEAFF
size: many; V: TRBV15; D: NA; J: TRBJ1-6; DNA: TGTGCCACCAGCAGAGATTTGGGGGGAAATAATTCACCCCTCCACTTT; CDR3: CATSRDLGGNNSPLHF
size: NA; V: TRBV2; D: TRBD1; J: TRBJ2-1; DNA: TGTGCCAGCCGTTCATTTTCAGGGGGTGGAGGTGAGCAGTTCTTC; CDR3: CASRSFSGGGGEQFF
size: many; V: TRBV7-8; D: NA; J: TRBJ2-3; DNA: TGTGCCAGCAGAAGGGGGGCCTCTTCCACAGATACGCAGTATTTT; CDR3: CASRRGASSTDTQYF
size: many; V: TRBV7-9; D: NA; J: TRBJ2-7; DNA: TGTGCCAGCAGCCGCGGCGAGTACGAGCAGTACTTC; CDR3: CASSRGEYEQYF
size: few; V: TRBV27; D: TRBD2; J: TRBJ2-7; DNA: TGTGCCAGCAGTCGGGGAAGCGGGACGTACTCCTACGAGCAGTACTTC; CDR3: CASSRGSGTYSYEQYF
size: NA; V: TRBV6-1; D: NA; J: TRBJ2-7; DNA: TGTGCCGGCATTCGGAGACAGTCGTCCTACGAGCAGTACTTC; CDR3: CAGIRRQSSYEQYF
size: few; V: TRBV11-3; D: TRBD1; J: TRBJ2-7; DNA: TGTGCCAGCAGCCCCCGGGACAGCTCCCACGAGCAGTACTTC; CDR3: CASSPRDSSHEQYF